A selection of T cell receptor beta chains follows, all from one sample in a study of blood T cell repertoires in COVID-19. The table came from immunoSEQ multiplex PCR; TCRdb's copy has only in-frame clones and leaves some out. The sample gives some 180,000 clones, 85% to 90% of which show up once; roughly 20% is in the top ten. The sample was peripheral blood. The receptors shown here come from a man in his sixties or seventies with active or convalescent COVID-19. The CDR3 runs from the conserved cysteine through the conserved F or W. D genes are given only for firm matches. Size tells how often a clone was seen (once, few, many) or the class of an expanded clone, and some rows leave it out.

clone size,J gene,CDR3 length,D gene,V gene,CDR3 protein,CDR3 DNA
.,TRBJ1-2,14,.,TRBV5-1,CASRYDTSRYGYTF,TGCGCCAGCAGATATGACACTTCCCGGTATGGCTACACCTTC
.,TRBJ2-3,12,TRBD1,TRBV29-1,CSAGQGVDTQYF,TGCAGCGCCGGACAGGGGGTCGATACGCAGTATTTT
.,TRBJ2-1,15,TRBD2,TRBV15,CATSPRGGGYNEQFF,TGTGCCACCAGCCCGCGGGGGGGAGGGTACAATGAGCAGTTCTTC
.,TRBJ2-1,17,.,TRBV4-3,CASSQVLGVLSYNEQFF,TGCGCCAGCAGCCAAGTCCTAGGGGTACTCTCCTACAATGAGCAGTTCTTC
.,TRBJ2-1,13,.,TRBV5-1,CASSPQTENEQFF,TGCGCCAGCAGCCCCCAGACAGAGAATGAGCAGTTCTTC
few,TRBJ1-1,18,.,TRBV7-9,CASSRPGRGRRVNTEAFF,TGTGCCAGCAGCCGGCCGGGGCGGGGGCGACGGGTGAACACTGAAGCTTTCTTT
.,TRBJ1-6,13,.,TRBV19,CASSTTQDWPLHF,TGTGCCAGTAGTACGACACAGGATTGGCCCCTCCACTTT
.,TRBJ2-1,10,TRBD2,TRBV19,CATWGGEQFF,TGTGCCACCTGGGGGGGAGAGCAGTTCTTC
.,TRBJ1-6,13,.,TRBV7-2,CASSLGLQGTLHF,TGTGCCAGCAGTCTGGGACTACAGGGAACCCTCCACTTT
.,TRBJ1-2,15,TRBD1,TRBV5-4,CASSSGQGVPYGYTF,TGTGCCAGCAGCTCCGGACAGGGGGTTCCTTATGGCTACACCTTC
.,TRBJ2-3,12,.,TRBV6-5,CASSSGMYTQYF,TGTGCCAGCAGTTCCGGGATGTATACGCAGTATTTT
.,TRBJ2-1,16,TRBD1,TRBV7-3,CASSATGGSIYNEQFF,TGTGCCAGCAGCGCCACAGGGGGCAGCATTTACAATGAGCAGTTCTTC
.,TRBJ2-1,12,TRBD2,TRBV3-1/TRBV3-2,CASSQRETEQFF,TGTGCCAGCAGCCAGCGGGAGACTGAGCAGTTCTTC
.,TRBJ1-2,13,.,TRBV19,CASSYQEAGGYTF,TGTGCCAGTAGCTATCAGGAGGCGGGTGGCTACACCTTC